This entry describes one T cell receptor beta chain. This entry is derived from a study of control samples from healthy donors and cancer patients. Trimming took off 3 bases at V and 0 bases at J, with 6 bases between the two ends. There are 15 residues in the CDR3. Germline V gives CDR1 MNHNS, CDR2 SASEGT. Clones were sequenced by immunoSEQ multiplex PCR, and TCRdb holds only the in-frame ones, with some missing. The sample contains 40,000 to 60,000 clones, approximately 91% of which appear only once. The chain uses TRBV6-1 and TRBJ2-6; D not certain. The sequenced sample consisted of PBMCs. The receptor comes from a man over 45 with head and neck cancer. The CDR3 sequence: CASSDEDSGANVLTF. The CDR3 DNA reads TGTGCCAGCAGTGATGAGGACTCTGGGGCCAACGTCCTGACTTTC.